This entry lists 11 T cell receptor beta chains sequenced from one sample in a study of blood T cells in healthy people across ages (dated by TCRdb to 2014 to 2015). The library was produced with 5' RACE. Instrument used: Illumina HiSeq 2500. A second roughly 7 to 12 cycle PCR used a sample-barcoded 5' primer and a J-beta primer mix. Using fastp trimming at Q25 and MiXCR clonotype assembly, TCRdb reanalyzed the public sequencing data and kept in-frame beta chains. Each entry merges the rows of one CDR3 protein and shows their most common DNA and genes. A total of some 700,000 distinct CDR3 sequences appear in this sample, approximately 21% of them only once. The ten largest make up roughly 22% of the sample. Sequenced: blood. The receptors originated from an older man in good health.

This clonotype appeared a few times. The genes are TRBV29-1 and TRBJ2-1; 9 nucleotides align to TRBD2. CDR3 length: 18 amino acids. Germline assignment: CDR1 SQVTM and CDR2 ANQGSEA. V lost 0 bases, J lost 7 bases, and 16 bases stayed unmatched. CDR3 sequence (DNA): TGCAGCGTTGAAGATGAGAGTGGGGCTTGGCTAGCGGGGAATGAGCAGTTCTTC. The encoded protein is CSVEDESGAWLAGNEQFF.

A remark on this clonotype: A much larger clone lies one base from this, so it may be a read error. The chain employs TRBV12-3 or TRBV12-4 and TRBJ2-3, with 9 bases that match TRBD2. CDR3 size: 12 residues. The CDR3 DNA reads TGTGCCAGCAGCTTAGCGGGGGCTACGCAGTATTTT. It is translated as CASSLAGATQYF.

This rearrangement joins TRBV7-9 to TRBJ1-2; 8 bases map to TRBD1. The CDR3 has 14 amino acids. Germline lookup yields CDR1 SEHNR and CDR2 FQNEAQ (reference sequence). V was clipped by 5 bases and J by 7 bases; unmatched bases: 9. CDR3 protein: CASSPIGQGSGYTF. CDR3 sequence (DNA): TGTGCCAGCAGCCCCATTGGACAGGGTTCTGGCTACACCTTC.

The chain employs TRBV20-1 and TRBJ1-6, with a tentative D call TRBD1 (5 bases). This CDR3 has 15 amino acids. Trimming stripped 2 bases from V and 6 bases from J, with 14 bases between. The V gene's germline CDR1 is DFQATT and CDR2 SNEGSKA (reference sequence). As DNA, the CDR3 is TGCAGTGCTAGACAACCCACCGGGGGTAATTCACCCCTCCACTTT. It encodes CSARQPTGGNSPLHF.

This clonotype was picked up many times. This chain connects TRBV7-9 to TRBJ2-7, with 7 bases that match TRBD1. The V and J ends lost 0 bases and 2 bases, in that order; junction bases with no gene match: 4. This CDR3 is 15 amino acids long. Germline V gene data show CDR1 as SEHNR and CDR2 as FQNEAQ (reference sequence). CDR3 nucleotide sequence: TGTGCCAGCAGCTTAGCTCAGGGGGATCCCTACGAGCAGTACTTC. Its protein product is CASSLAQGDPYEQYF.

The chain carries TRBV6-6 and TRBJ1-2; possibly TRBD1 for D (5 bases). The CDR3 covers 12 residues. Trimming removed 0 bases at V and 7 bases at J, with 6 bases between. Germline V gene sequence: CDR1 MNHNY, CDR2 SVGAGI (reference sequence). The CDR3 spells CASSYSGGGYTF. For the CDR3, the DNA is TGTGCCAGCAGTTACTCTGGGGGTGGCTACACCTTC.

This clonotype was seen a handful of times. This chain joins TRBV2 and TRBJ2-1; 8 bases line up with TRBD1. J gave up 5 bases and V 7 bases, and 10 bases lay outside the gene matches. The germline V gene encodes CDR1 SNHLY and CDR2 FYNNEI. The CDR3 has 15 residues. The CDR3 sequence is CASTKQGGLNNEQFF. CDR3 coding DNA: TGTGCCAGCACTAAACAGGGGGGATTAAACAATGAGCAGTTCTTC.

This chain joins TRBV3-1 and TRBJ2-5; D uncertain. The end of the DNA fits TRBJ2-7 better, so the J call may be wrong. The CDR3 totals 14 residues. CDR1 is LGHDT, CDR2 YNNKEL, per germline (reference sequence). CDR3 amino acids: CASSQGRMGYEQYF. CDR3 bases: TGTGCCAGCAGCCAAGGCAGGATGGGATACGAGCAGTACTTC.

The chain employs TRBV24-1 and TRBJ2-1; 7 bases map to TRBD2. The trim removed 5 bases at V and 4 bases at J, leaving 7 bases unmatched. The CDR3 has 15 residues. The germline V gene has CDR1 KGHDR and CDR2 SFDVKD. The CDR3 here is CATSVVGGGYNEQFF. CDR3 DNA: TGTGCCACCAGTGTGGTGGGCGGGGGATACAATGAGCAGTTCTTC.

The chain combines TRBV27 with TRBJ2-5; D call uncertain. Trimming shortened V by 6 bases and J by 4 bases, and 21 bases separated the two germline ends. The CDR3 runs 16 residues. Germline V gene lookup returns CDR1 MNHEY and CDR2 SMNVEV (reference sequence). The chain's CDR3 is CASSPDLVDARETQYF. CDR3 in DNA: TGTGCCAGCAGCCCCGACCTCGTTGACGCGCGAGAGACCCAGTACTTC.

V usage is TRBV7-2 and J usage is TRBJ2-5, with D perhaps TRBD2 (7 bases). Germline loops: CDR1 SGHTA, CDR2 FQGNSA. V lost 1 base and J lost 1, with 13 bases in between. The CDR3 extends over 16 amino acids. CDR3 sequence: CASSLGTGGGQETQYF. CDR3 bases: TGTGCCAGCAGCTTAGGGACGGGGGGCGGCCAAGAGACCCAGTACTTC.